This TCR beta chain was obtained from a study of blood T cell repertoires in COVID-19. V lost 4 bases to trimming and J lost 3 bases, with 19 bases between them. Germline V gene data show CDR1 as SGHRS and CDR2 as YFSETQ. The CDR3 totals 17 residues. Here immunoSEQ multiplex PCR was the method, and the copy in TCRdb shows in-frame clones only, minus some. The sample carries about 150,000 clones, 88% recorded once. The receptor comes from a human donor with COVID-19, enrolled during active disease. The donor label of this sample is uncertain. Sequencing used peripheral blood. This chain uses TRBV5-1 with TRBJ2-2, with TRBD1 as a possible D gene (6 bases). DNA for the CDR3: TGCGCCAGCAGCCGCATAGGGGGAAGAGTTGACACCGGGGAGCTGTTTTTT. This translates into CASSRIGGRVDTGELFF.